Each of the 14 T cell receptor beta chains below was sequenced from the same sample in a study of shared clonotypes between healthy human individuals. TCRdb's table, derived via immunoSEQ multiplex PCR, lists solely in-frame clones and lacks some. The sample has about 2.4 million clones, around 94% seen once. Sequences were obtained from naive CD4+ T cells sorted from blood. Specified subset: CD45RA+ positively selected. The receptor source for this set is a young man in good health.

This chain uses TRBV5-1 with TRBJ2-3, with D perhaps matching TRBD1 (6 bases). CDR3 size: 15 residues. The germline gives CDR1 SGHRS, CDR2 YFSETQ. Between the trimmed V and J ends, which lost 4 bases and 4 bases, there was a span of 16 bases. CDR3 nucleotide sequence: TGCGCCAGCAGCACAGGGACGGTAGGGCCAGATACGCAGTATTTT. Translation gives CASSTGTVGPDTQYF. The variable domain in full, completed from reference TRBV5-1 and TRBJ2-3, reads KAGVTQTPRYLIKTRGQQVTLSCSPISGHRSVSWYQQTPGQGLQFLFEYFSETQRNKGNFPGRFSGRQFSNSRSEMNVSTLELGDSALYLCASSTGTVGPDTQYFGPGTRLTVL.

This chain joins TRBV4-1 and TRBJ1-2; perhaps TRBD1 as D (5 bases). This CDR3 is 17 amino acids long. Trimming took off 5 bases at V and 7 bases at J, with 26 bases between the two ends. Germline V gives CDR1 MGHRA, CDR2 YSYEKL. In DNA, the CDR3 is TGCGCCAGCAGCTCATTTTTTGGGGCGCAGGTGGCGGGTGGCTACACCTTC. This translates into CASSSFFGAQVAGGYTF.

CDR3: CASSAGQGGNIQYF. The CDR3 DNA reads TGTGCCAGCAGCGCGGGACAGGGAGGCAACATTCAGTACTTC. The chain joins TRBV9 to TRBJ2-4; 9 bases fit TRBD1. In germline, CDR1 is SGDLS, CDR2 YYNGEE. The CDR3 has 14 residues. Unmatched junction bases numbered 5, after V lost 3 bases and J lost 7 bases. Full variable domain (outside the CDR3, taken from reference TRBV9 and TRBJ2-4): DSGVTQTPKHLITATGQRVTLRCSPRSGDLSVYWYQQSLDQGLQFLIQYYNGEERAKGNILERFSAQQFPDLHSELNLSSLELGDSALYFCASSAGQGGNIQYFGAGTRLSVL.

The chain combines TRBV27 with TRBJ1-2; D is ambiguous. CDR3 length: 14 amino acids. V lost 0 bases and J 1 base, leaving 6 bases between the germline ends. The germline gives CDR1 MNHEY, CDR2 SMNVEV (reference sequence). DNA for the CDR3: TGTGCCAGCAGTTTATCGGCGATTAACTATGGCTACACCTTC. It encodes CASSLSAINYGYTF.

This sequence joins TRBV11-2 and TRBJ2-1; 12 bases map to TRBD2. The CDR3 extends over 15 amino acids. CDR1 and CDR2 (germline): SGHAT, FQNNGV. After removal of 7 bases from V and 6 bases from J, the junction contained 7 bases not matched to a gene. CDR3 nucleotide sequence: TGTGCCAGCAACCTACTAGCGGGGGGAACCAATGAGCAGTTCTTC. Protein: CASNLLAGGTNEQFF.

The DNA of the CDR3 is TGTGCCAGCAGCGGAAGGCCTAGTTTGGATGAGCAGTTCTTC. This gives the protein CASSGRPSLDEQFF. The V and J genes are TRBV9 and TRBJ2-1, with no clear D. The CDR3 runs 14 residues. Per the germline V gene, CDR1 is SGDLS and CDR2 is YYNGEE. Trimming took 3 bases from V and 8 from J, leaving 15 bases between them.

This clone was observed a single time. This CDR3 is also generated by other DNA sequences in the sample. The chain has TRBV10-3 and TRBJ1-1, with unresolved D. CDR3 length equals 12 residues. The germline CDR1 and CDR2 sequences are ENHRY and SYGVKD. Trimming stripped 10 bases from V and 1 base from J, with 10 bases between. The CDR3 DNA sequence: TGTGCCACATCCCCGGGGAACACTGAAGCTTTCTTT. Translation gives CATSPGNTEAFF.

This chain joins TRBV27 and TRBJ2-3; D gene unclear. V was cut by 2 bases and J by 5 bases, with 11 bases left in between. The CDR3 is made up of 14 amino acids. Germline V CDR1 and CDR2: MNHEY, SMNVEV (reference sequence). CDR3: CASSLERAVDTQYF. The CDR3 nucleotides read TGTGCCAGCAGTTTAGAACGGGCGGTAGATACGCAGTATTTT.

The chain employs TRBV7-2 and TRBJ2-1, with 8 bases that match TRBD2. This CDR3 region has 16 residues. Germline lookup yields CDR1 SGHTA and CDR2 FQGNSA. Trimming at V came to 1 base and at J to 5 bases, leaving 7 bases not matched to a gene. The CDR3 bases are TGTGCCAGCAGCTTAGGTCCGACTAGCGTGAACAATGAGCAGTTCTTC. Translating it yields CASSLGPTSVNNEQFF.

The rearrangement uses TRBV5-1 and TRBJ1-2; no reliable D call. V was clipped by 0 bases and J by 3 bases, with 15 bases between them. This CDR3 spans 16 amino acids. Germline CDR1 SGHRS, CDR2 YFSETQ. CDR3 nucleotides: TGCGCCAGCAGCTTGGGGGCAGCCCTGTCTGACTATGGCTACACCTTC. It is translated as CASSLGAALSDYGYTF. The complete variable domain, with remaining parts taken from reference TRBV5-1 and TRBJ1-2, reads KAGVTQTPRYLIKTRGQQVTLSCSPISGHRSVSWYQQTPGQGLQFLFEYFSETQRNKGNFPGRFSGRQFSNSRSEMNVSTLELGDSALYLCASSLGAALSDYGYTFGSGTRLTVV.

The chain uses TRBV28 and TRBJ2-2; D is uncertain. The CDR3 contains 14 residues. The V end lost 3 bases, the J end lost 1 base, and 6 bases lay between the germline ends. Germline V gene lookup returns CDR1 MDHEN and CDR2 SYDVKM. In nucleotides, the CDR3 is TGTGCCAGCAGTTTCTGGCAGAACACCGGGGAGCTGTTTTTT. Its protein product is CASSFWQNTGELFF.

The J gene is TRBJ2-3, the V gene TRBV28; possible D gene TRBD2, 5 bases. V shed 7 bases and J shed 1 base, with 15 bases lying between them. The CDR3 has 15 amino acids. Per germline, CDR1 MDHEN and CDR2 SYDVKM. Here the CDR3 reads CASTNGLGGTDTQYF. The CDR3 DNA sequence: TGTGCCAGCACTAACGGACTTGGGGGCACAGATACGCAGTATTTT.

CDR3 loop: CASSVVGTGGVLGNTIYF. DNA for the CDR3: TGTGCCAGCAGCGTAGTTGGGACAGGGGGCGTGCTTGGAAACACCATATATTTT. The chain couples TRBV9 to TRBJ1-3; 12 nucleotides line up with TRBD1. V dropped 0 bases and J dropped 3; count of bases not matched to a gene: 7. Germline V lookup: CDR1 SGDLS, CDR2 YYNGEE. CDR3 length: 18 amino acids.

V gene TRBV4-1 combines with J gene TRBJ2-1; 10 nucleotides line up with TRBD2. Trimming removed 3 bases from V and 5 bases from J; junction bases left unmatched: 7. The CDR3 is 16 amino acids. Germline V gene data show CDR1 as MGHRA and CDR2 as YSYEKL. CDR3 region: CASSQTTSGVHNEQFF. The DNA for the CDR3 is TGCGCCAGCAGCCAGACTACTAGCGGGGTACACAATGAGCAGTTCTTC.